This TCR beta chain was documented in a study of a mutant IDH1 vaccine in newly diagnosed glioma. The protocol was immunoSEQ multiplex PCR, while the TCRdb copy is restricted to in-frame clones and leaves out a portion. Among about 21,000 clones listed, roughly 84% were seen once. Time point defined: baseline, week 1 (first vaccination visit). Treatment indicated: pre-vaccination baseline after standard-of-care therapy. This CDR3 has 14 amino acids. Trimming took 2 bases from V and 5 from J; bases not matched to a gene: 5. Germline CDR1 is GTSNPN and CDR2 is SVGIG (reference sequence). This chain connects TRBV30 to TRBJ2-3, with 9 bases lining up with TRBD2. The TCR was taken from a middle-aged man with glioma. Here the sequenced sample was PBMCs, taken from a glioma patient treated with radiotherapy, temozolomide or both. CDR3 sequence reads: CAWSPGLAVDTQYF. CDR3 in DNA: TGTGCCTGGAGTCCGGGACTAGCAGTAGATACGCAGTATTTT.